Below, 4 T cell receptor beta chains from the same sample are listed, as sequenced in a study of T-cell reconstitution after alpha-beta-depleted transplantation in children. Unique molecular identifiers were incorporated when the TCRbeta library was constructed. TCRdb re-called the PCR reads through MiXCR, storing one row per CDR3 protein. The sample contains 420,000 or so distinct CDR3 sequences, about 11% of which appear only once. The material was PBMCs from the stem cell graft donor, obtained from the stem cell graft. The receptors here all came from a human donor who donated a stem cell graft to a child with acute myeloid leukemia.

In this sample, this clonotype turned up a few times. The V call is TRBV10-1, the J call TRBJ2-3; TRBD2 is a possible D gene (5 bases). The CDR3 runs to 12 residues. Trimming took 8 bases from V and 6 from J, leaving 12 bases between them. Germline loops: CDR1 WNHNN, CDR2 SYGVQD (reference sequence). The CDR3 protein is CASAPGSDTQYF. The CDR3 region has the DNA TGCGCCAGCGCGCCGGGGTCGGATACGCAGTATTTT.

The chain couples TRBV10-3 to TRBJ2-2, with no clear D. Trimming removed 2 bases from V and 6 bases from J, with 10 bases in between. This CDR3 comprises 14 residues. Germline CDR1 and CDR2: ENHRY and SYGVKD. The CDR3 bases are TGTGCCATCAGTGAGGAAGGGTTGTCCGGGGAGCTGTTTTTT. Its translation is CAISEEGLSGELFF.

This clonotype was recorded at least ten times. Here the CDR3 DNA reads TGTGCCAGCTTGCATACTAGCGGGACACAATTATCCTACAATGAGCAGTTCTTC. Translated: CASLHTSGTQLSYNEQFF. The chain links TRBV5-5 to TRBJ2-1, with 10 bases matching TRBD2. The CDR3 totals 18 residues. Germline values: CDR1 SGHKS, CDR2 YYEKEE (reference sequence). J was trimmed by 1 base and V by 7 bases; bases with no gene match: 14.

V and J are TRBV6-2 or TRBV6-3 and TRBJ2-7; 7 nucleotides agree with TRBD1. This CDR3 has 14 residues. After removal of 6 bases from V and 3 bases from J, the junction contained 8 bases not matched to a gene. CDR1 is MNHEY and CDR2 is SVGEGT in the germline V gene. CDR3 protein: CASRTTGAGYEQYV. In nucleotides, the CDR3 is TGTGCCAGCAGAACCACAGGGGCCGGCTACGAGCAGTACGTC.